One sample yielded the 23 T cell receptor beta chains listed below, sequenced in a study of cytomegalovirus exposure and HLA in healthy donors. The PCR was carried out with 60 Vbeta primers and 13 Jbeta primers. Sequencing was performed with immunoSEQ multiplex PCR; in TCRdb, only in-frame clones are kept and a portion is missing. The sample includes over 100,000 clones, 83% of them seen just once. Sequencing was carried out using PBMCs. The receptors shown here come from a man aged 40-55 years in good health and CMV-seronegative.

J is TRBJ2-5 and V is TRBV5-4, with TRBD1 matching over 11 bases. The CDR3 consists of 15 residues. V lost 3 bases to trimming and J lost 9 bases; unmatched junction nucleotides: 10. Germline V gene sequence: CDR1 SGHNT, CDR2 YYREEE (reference sequence). This CDR3 is CASSYSGTGGWAQYF. The CDR3 nucleotides read TGTGCCAGCAGCTACTCCGGGACAGGGGGATGGGCCCAGTACTTC.

This chain connects TRBV27 to TRBJ2-1, with 8 bases matching TRBD1. This CDR3 spans 15 amino acids. With V trimmed by 3 bases and J by 8 bases, 9 bases remained unmatched. Germline values: CDR1 MNHEY, CDR2 SMNVEV (reference sequence). CDR3 DNA sequence: TGTGCCAGCAGTTTTTCGGGACAGGACGGGTATGAGCAGTTCTTC. It specifies CASSFSGQDGYEQFF.

The V call is TRBV18, the J call TRBJ2-5; D perhaps matches TRBD1 (6 bases). Judging by the DNA end, TRBJ2-7 fits better; the J call may be wrong. Germline V CDR1 and CDR2: KGHSH, LQKENI. The length of the CDR3 is 14 residues. CDR3: CASSRDRLYYEQYF. The DNA of the CDR3 is TGTGCCAGCTCACGTGACAGGTTGTACTACGAGCAGTACTTC.

The chain joins TRBV5-1 to TRBJ1-1; maybe TRBD1 (5 bases). The germline gives CDR1 SGHRS, CDR2 YFSETQ. The CDR3 has 15 amino acids. V was cut by 6 bases and J by 7 bases, with 22 bases left in between. The CDR3 DNA reads as TGCGCCAGCAATTTGGGGGGTACCCTCCTTTTTGAAGCTTTCTTT. Protein product: CASNLGGTLLFEAFF. The whole variable domain, filled in from reference TRBV5-1 and TRBJ1-1, reads KAGVTQTPRYLIKTRGQQVTLSCSPISGHRSVSWYQQTPGQGLQFLFEYFSETQRNKGNFPGRFSGRQFSNSRSEMNVSTLELGDSALYLCASNLGGTLLFEAFFGQGTRLTVV.

The chain joins TRBV5-4 to TRBJ2-1; 14 bases are shared with TRBD2. CDR3 size: 15 residues. V lost 10 bases, J lost 4 bases, and 7 bases stayed unmatched. CDR1 is SGHNT and CDR2 is YYREEE in the germline V gene (reference sequence). In DNA, the CDR3 is TGTGCCGGGGGGACTAGCGGGGGCCCTTACAATGAGCAGTTCTTC. Amino acid sequence: CAGGTSGGPYNEQFF.

The genes are TRBV2 and TRBJ1-1, with D possibly matching TRBD1 (5 bases). The germline V gene has CDR1 SNHLY and CDR2 FYNNEI. The ends were cut back, 6 bases at V and 3 bases at J, with 14 bases in the middle. There are 14 residues in the CDR3. CDR3 residues: CASSGTGGDTEAFF. The CDR3 coding sequence is TGTGCCAGCAGCGGGACCGGGGGGGACACTGAAGCTTTCTTT.

The V gene is TRBV11-2, the J gene TRBJ2-2, with D possibly being TRBD2 (5 bases). This CDR3 comprises 14 residues. Germline-derived CDR1 and CDR2 are SGHAT and FQNNGV. V was trimmed by 5 bases and J by 0 bases, leaving 7 bases between them. CDR3 loop: CASSRTPNTGELFF. CDR3 coding DNA: TGTGCCAGCAGCCGGACTCCGAACACCGGGGAGCTGTTTTTT.

The chain couples TRBV5-1 to TRBJ1-1; TRBD1 is a possible D gene (5 bases). The CDR3 has 16 residues. The V gene's germline CDR1 is SGHRS and CDR2 YFSETQ. V shed 0 bases and J shed 1 base, with 13 bases lying between them. The DNA for the CDR3 is TGCGCCAGCAGCTTGGCCAGTGTGGGGCGGAACACTGAAGCTTTCTTT. This sequence encodes CASSLASVGRNTEAFF.

This clone was detected once. The J gene is TRBJ1-2, the V gene TRBV2; D unresolved. CDR3 length equals 11 residues. Germline lookup yields CDR1 SNHLY and CDR2 FYNNEI. V shed 3 bases and J shed 7 bases, with 6 bases lying between them. In DNA form, the CDR3 reads TGTGCCAGCAGTGAGGAGGGTGGCTACACCTTC. Encoded protein: CASSEEGGYTF.

V is TRBV27 and J is TRBJ1-1; a possible D gene is TRBD1 (6 bases). The CDR3 covers 15 residues. Germline V gene sequence: CDR1 MNHEY, CDR2 SMNVEV (reference sequence). With 5 bases removed from V and 0 bases from J, the gap between germline ends came to 13 bases. The CDR3: CASSPLRTVNTEAFF. The CDR3 DNA reads as TGTGCCAGCAGTCCCTTGCGGACAGTGAACACTGAAGCTTTCTTT.

V usage is TRBV5-1 and J usage is TRBJ2-2; possible D gene TRBD1, 6 bases. CDR3 size: 13 residues. V was pared by 4 bases and J by 6 bases, with 10 bases between. Germline CDR1 and CDR2: SGHRS and YFSETQ. Here the CDR3 DNA reads TGCGCCAGCAGCCCAGGGGTTGCCGGGGAGCTGTTTTTT. It specifies CASSPGVAGELFF.

This clone occurred a few times. V and J are TRBV9 and TRBJ1-1; D gene uncertain. CDR1 is SGDLS and CDR2 is YYNGEE in the germline V gene. V shed 0 bases and J shed 6 bases, with 12 bases lying between them. This CDR3 contains 14 residues. The CDR3 loop is CASSVVSGPPEAFF. The DNA of the CDR3 is TGTGCCAGCAGCGTAGTATCAGGCCCCCCTGAAGCTTTCTTT.

The chain carries TRBV7-2 and TRBJ1-5; D remains unclear. Trimming took 2 bases from V and 0 from J, leaving 11 bases between them. The CDR3 extends over 16 amino acids. Germline V gives CDR1 SGHTA, CDR2 FQGNSA. The CDR3 bases are TGTGCCAGCAGCTTACTGTCGTTTAATAGCAATCAGCCCCAGCATTTT. Translating gives CASSLLSFNSNQPQHF.

The chain employs TRBV5-4 and TRBJ2-2, with TRBD2 matching over 9 bases. Germline trimming cut 4 bases from V and 5 bases from J; bases unmatched to any gene: 9. Germline CDR1 is SGHNT and CDR2 is YYREEE (reference sequence). The CDR3 is 16 residues long. The CDR3 is CASSRWRGGRTGELFF. Here the CDR3 DNA reads TGTGCCAGCAGCCGCTGGCGGGGGGGCCGGACCGGGGAGCTGTTTTTT.

The chain recombines TRBV6-5 with TRBJ1-1; maybe TRBD1 (6 bases). The V gene's germline CDR1 is MNHEY and CDR2 SVGAGI. Deletions cut 5 bases from V and 11 bases from J, with 18 bases between. The CDR3 is 13 residues long. For the CDR3, the DNA is TGTGCCAGCAGTGACCGGGACACCCGGCGGGCTTTCTTT. Protein sequence: CASSDRDTRRAFF.

This clone was seen a single time. This sequence joins TRBV5-6 and TRBJ1-2; 7 bases map to TRBD1. The CDR3 runs 15 residues. V dropped 4 bases and J dropped 5; count of bases not matched to a gene: 11. The germline V gene has CDR1 SGHDT and CDR2 YYEEEE. The CDR3 coding sequence is TGTGCCAGCAGCACCGAACCGGGACAGTCATATGGCTACACCTTC. Its translation: CASSTEPGQSYGYTF. The complete variable domain, with remaining parts taken from reference TRBV5-6 and TRBJ1-2, reads DAGVTQSPTHLIKTRGQQVTLRCSPKSGHDTVSWYQQALGQGPQFIFQYYEEEERQRGNFPDRFSGHQFPNYSSELNVNALLLGDSALYLCASSTEPGQSYGYTFGSGTRLTVV.

The chain uses TRBV30 and TRBJ1-6; D is possibly TRBD1 (5 bases). The CDR3 is made up of 13 amino acids. Germline V gene lookup returns CDR1 GTSNPN and CDR2 SVGIG (reference sequence). Between the trimmed V and J ends, which lost 2 bases and 9 bases, there was a span of 11 bases. CDR3 sequence: CAWSSDSLSPLHF. As DNA, the CDR3 is TGTGCCTGGAGTTCTGACAGCCTTTCACCCCTCCACTTT.

The rearrangement links TRBV4-1 to TRBJ2-2; 10 nucleotides agree with TRBD1. After removal of 2 bases from V and 7 bases from J, the junction contained 7 bases not matched to a gene. CDR3 length equals 16 residues. Germline V gives CDR1 MGHRA, CDR2 YSYEKL. CDR3 loop: CASSQFPGQGIGELFF. As DNA, the CDR3 is TGCGCCAGCAGCCAATTCCCGGGACAGGGGATCGGGGAGCTGTTTTTT.

V is TRBV5-4 and J is TRBJ2-3; 8 bases align to TRBD2. The CDR3 consists of 15 residues. J gave up 0 bases and V 0 bases, and 0 bases lay outside the gene matches. From germline, CDR1 is SGHNT and CDR2 YYREEE (reference sequence). The CDR3 region is CASSLGGGSTDTQYF. The DNA of the CDR3 is TGTGCCAGCAGCTTGGGCGGGGGGAGCACAGATACGCAGTATTTT.

The CDR3 reads CASSLGGSYEQYF. The DNA for the CDR3 is TGTGCCAGCAGTTTAGGCGGATCCTACGAGCAGTACTTC. The genes are TRBV28 and TRBJ2-7, with D unresolved. Trimming shortened V by 2 bases and J by 1 base, and 6 bases separated the two germline ends. The CDR3 is made up of 13 amino acids. Germline V gene sequence: CDR1 MDHEN, CDR2 SYDVKM.

The rearrangement joins TRBV6-6 to TRBJ1-1, with 9 positions matching TRBD1. Trimming removed 10 bases from V and 3 bases from J; junction bases left unmatched: 6. Germline V gene data show CDR1 as MNHNY and CDR2 as SVGAGI (reference sequence). There are 13 residues in the CDR3. Here the CDR3 reads CATRGQGYTEAFF. CDR3 in DNA: TGTGCCACCCGTGGACAGGGGTACACTGAAGCTTTCTTT.

V is TRBV27 and J is TRBJ2-7, with 7 bases fitting TRBD1. The CDR3 extends over 16 amino acids. The ends lost 0 bases at V and 5 bases at J; junction bases unmatched: 10. The germline V gene has CDR1 MNHEY and CDR2 SMNVEV (reference sequence). CDR3 protein: CASSLSQGTVSHEQYF. The CDR3 DNA reads TGTGCCAGCAGTTTATCACAGGGGACAGTCAGCCACGAGCAGTACTTC.

This chain joins TRBV9 and TRBJ2-2; 8 positions match TRBD1. Germline assignment: CDR1 SGDLS and CDR2 YYNGEE. The V segment lost 3 bases and the J segment 0 bases; nucleotides outside the gene matches: 4. The CDR3 extends over 16 amino acids. DNA of the CDR3: TGTGCCAGCAGCGGGTGGACAGGGCCGAACACCGGGGAGCTGTTTTTT. Its translation: CASSGWTGPNTGELFF.